The next 3 T cell receptor beta chains were all read from a single sample in a study of sequential checkpoint blockade in melanoma. Treatment in this sample: randomized to nivolumab then ipilimumab (arm A) or the reverse (arm B). Profiled with immunoSEQ multiplex PCR; TCRdb holds only in-frame clones, not every one. The profile covers roughly 13,000 clones, with roughly 50% appearing a single time and about 17% taken by the ten largest. The material sequenced was CD8+ T cells sorted from blood (inferred from file names), taken from a patient given nivolumab and ipilimumab in sequence. The receptors were sampled from a human donor with melanoma.

V is TRBV6-4 and J is TRBJ2-1; 10 nucleotides agree with TRBD2. There are 14 residues in the CDR3. CDR1 MRHNA and CDR2 SNTAGT come from the germline V gene. V shed 4 bases and J 8 bases; nucleotides not matched to a gene: 5. For the CDR3, the DNA is TGTGCCAGCAGTGCCTCAGCGGGGGGGGATGAGCAGTTCTTC. Protein: CASSASAGGDEQFF.

V usage is TRBV30 and J usage is TRBJ2-3; a possible D gene is TRBD1 (5 bases). The V end lost 3 bases, the J end lost 0 bases, and 13 bases lay between the germline ends. The CDR3 contains 15 residues. Per the germline V gene, CDR1 is GTSNPN and CDR2 is SVGIG (reference sequence). The CDR3 loop reads CAWSAGQTSTDTQYF. In DNA form, the CDR3 reads TGTGCCTGGAGCGCAGGGCAGACTAGCACAGATACGCAGTATTTT.

This clone occurred a few times. The chain has TRBV7-6 and TRBJ2-3; 7 bases line up with TRBD2. The CDR3 totals 16 residues. Per the germline V gene, CDR1 is SGHVS and CDR2 is FNYEAQ. J gave up 0 bases and V 4 bases, and 7 bases lay outside the gene matches. CDR3 residues: CASSSYGGSSTDTQYF. In DNA, the CDR3 is TGTGCCAGCAGCTCTTACGGGGGGTCAAGCACAGATACGCAGTATTTT. Full variable domain (missing parts from reference TRBV7-6 and TRBJ2-3): GAGVSQSPRYKVTKRGQDVALRCDPISGHVSLYWYRQALGQGPEFLTYFNYEAQQDKSGLPNDRFSAERPEGSISTLTIQRTEQRDSAMYRCASSSYGGSSTDTQYFGPGTRLTVL.